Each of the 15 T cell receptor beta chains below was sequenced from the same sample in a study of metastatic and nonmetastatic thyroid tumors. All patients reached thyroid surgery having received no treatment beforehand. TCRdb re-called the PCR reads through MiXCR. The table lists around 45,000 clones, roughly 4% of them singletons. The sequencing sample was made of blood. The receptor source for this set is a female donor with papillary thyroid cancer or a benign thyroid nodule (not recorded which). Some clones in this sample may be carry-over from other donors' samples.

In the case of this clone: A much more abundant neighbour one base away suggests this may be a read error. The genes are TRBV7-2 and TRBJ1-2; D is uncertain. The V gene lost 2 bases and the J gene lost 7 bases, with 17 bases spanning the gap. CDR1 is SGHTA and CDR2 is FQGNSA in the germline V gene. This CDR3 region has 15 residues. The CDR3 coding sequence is TGTGCCAGCAGCTTATTCCGAGCAGCGGTCTGTGGCTACACCTTC. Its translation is CASSLFRAAVCGYTF. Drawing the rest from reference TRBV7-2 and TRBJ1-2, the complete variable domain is GAGVSQSPSNKVTEKGKDVELRCDPISGHTALYWYRQSLGQGLEFLIYFQGNSAPDKSGLPSDRFSAERTGGSVSTLTIQRTQQEDSAVYLCASSLFRAAVCGYTFGSGTRLTVV.

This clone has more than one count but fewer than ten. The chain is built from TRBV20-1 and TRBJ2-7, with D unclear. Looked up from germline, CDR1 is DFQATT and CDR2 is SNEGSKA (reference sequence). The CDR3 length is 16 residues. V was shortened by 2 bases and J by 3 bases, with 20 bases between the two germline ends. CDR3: CSARLLQPGPNYEQYF. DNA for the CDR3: TGCAGTGCTAGACTCTTACAACCGGGCCCAAACTACGAGCAGTACTTC.

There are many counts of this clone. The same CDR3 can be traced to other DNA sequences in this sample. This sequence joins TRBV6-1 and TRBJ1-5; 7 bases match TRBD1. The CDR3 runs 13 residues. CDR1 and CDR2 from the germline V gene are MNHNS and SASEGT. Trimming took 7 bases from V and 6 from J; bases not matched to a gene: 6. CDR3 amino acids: CASIQGGTQPQHF. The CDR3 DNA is TGTGCCAGCATCCAGGGGGGAACTCAGCCCCAGCATTTT.

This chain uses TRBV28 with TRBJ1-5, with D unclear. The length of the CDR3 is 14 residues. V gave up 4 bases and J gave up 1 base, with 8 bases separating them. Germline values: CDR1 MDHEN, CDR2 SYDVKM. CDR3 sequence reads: CASSSAGSNQPQHF. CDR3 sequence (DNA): TGTGCCAGCAGTTCCGCGGGGAGCAATCAGCCCCAGCATTTT.

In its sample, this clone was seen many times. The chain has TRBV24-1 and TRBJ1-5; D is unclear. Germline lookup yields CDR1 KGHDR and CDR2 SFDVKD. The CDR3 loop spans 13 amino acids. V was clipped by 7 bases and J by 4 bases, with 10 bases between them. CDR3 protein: CATSPDGNQPQHF. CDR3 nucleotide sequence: TGTGCCACCAGCCCTGACGGAAATCAGCCCCAGCATTTT.

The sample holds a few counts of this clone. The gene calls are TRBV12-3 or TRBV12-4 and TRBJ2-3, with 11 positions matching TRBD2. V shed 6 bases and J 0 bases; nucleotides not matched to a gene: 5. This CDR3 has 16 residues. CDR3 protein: CASSMRTSGSTDTQYF. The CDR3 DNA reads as TGTGCCAGCAGCATGAGGACTAGCGGGAGCACAGATACGCAGTATTTT.

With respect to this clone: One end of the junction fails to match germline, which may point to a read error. This CDR3 reads CASCDSVGANKQYF. The CDR3 coding sequence is TGTGCCAGCTGTGACTCTGTAGGGGCAAATAAGCAGTATTTT. The chain recombines TRBV6-4 with TRBJ2-3, with D maybe TRBD1 (5 bases). The CDR3 consists of 14 residues. Germline CDR1 reads MRHNA; CDR2 reads SNTAGT.

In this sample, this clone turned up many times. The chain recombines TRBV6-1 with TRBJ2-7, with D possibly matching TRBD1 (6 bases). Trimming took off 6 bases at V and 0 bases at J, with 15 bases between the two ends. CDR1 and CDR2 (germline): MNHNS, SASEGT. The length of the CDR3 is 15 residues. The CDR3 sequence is CASRNPGQSSYEQYF. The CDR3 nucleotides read TGTGCCAGCAGAAACCCCGGACAGAGCTCCTACGAGCAGTACTTC.

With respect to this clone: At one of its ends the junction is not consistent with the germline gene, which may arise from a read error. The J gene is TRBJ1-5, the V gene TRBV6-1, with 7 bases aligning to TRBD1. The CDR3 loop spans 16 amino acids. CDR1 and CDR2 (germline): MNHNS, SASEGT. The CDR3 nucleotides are TGTGCCAGCAGCCATTTCCGGGACAGCGTCAATCAGCCCCAGCATTTC. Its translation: CASSHFRDSVNQPQHF.

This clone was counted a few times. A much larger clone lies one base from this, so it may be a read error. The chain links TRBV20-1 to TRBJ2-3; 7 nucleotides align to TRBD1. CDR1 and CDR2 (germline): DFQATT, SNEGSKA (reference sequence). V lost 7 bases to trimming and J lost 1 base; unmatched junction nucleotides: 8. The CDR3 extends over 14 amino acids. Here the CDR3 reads CSDLRQGGTDTQYF. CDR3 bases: TGCAGTGACCTACGACAGGGTGGCACAGATACGCAGTATTTT.

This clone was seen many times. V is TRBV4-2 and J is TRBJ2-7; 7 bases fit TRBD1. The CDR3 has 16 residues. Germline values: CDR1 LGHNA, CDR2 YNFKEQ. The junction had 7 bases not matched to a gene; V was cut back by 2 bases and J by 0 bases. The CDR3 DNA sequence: TGTGCCAGCAGCCAATCGACAGGGACCAGCTCCTACGAGCAGTACTTC. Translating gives CASSQSTGTSSYEQYF.

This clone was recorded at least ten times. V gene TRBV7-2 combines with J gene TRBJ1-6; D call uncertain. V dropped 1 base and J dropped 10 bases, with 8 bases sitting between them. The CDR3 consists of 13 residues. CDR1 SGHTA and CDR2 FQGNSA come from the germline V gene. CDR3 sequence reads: CASSLGPSSPLHF. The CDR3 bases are TGTGCCAGCAGCTTAGGGCCAAGCTCACCCCTCCACTTT.

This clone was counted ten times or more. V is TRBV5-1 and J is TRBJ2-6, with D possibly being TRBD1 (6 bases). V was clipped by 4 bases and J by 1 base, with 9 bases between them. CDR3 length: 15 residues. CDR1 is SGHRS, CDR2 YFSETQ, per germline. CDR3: CASSRQASGANVLTF. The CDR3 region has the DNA TGCGCCAGCAGCAGACAGGCTTCTGGGGCCAACGTCCTGACTTTC. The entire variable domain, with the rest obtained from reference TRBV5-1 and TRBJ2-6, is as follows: KAGVTQTPRYLIKTRGQQVTLSCSPISGHRSVSWYQQTPGQGLQFLFEYFSETQRNKGNFPGRFSGRQFSNSRSEMNVSTLELGDSALYLCASSRQASGANVLTFGAGSRLTVL.

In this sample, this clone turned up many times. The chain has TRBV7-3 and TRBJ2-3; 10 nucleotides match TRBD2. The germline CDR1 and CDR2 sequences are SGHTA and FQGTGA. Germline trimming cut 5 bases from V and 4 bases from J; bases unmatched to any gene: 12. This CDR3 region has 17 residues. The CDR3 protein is CASSPPSAGGGPDTQYF. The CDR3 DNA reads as TGTGCCAGCAGCCCCCCTTCAGCGGGAGGGGGTCCAGATACGCAGTATTTT. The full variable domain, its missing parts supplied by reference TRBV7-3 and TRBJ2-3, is GAGVSQTPSNKVTEKGKYVELRCDPISGHTALYWYRQSLGQGPEFLIYFQGTGAADDSGLPNDRFFAVRPEGSVSTLKIQRTERGDSAVYLCASSPPSAGGGPDTQYFGPGTRLTVL.

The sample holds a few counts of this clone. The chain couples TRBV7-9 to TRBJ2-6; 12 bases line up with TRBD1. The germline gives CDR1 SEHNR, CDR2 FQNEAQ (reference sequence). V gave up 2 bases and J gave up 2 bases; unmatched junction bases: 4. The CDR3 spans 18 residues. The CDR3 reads CASSLKGQGATGANVLTF. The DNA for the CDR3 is TGTGCCAGCAGCTTAAAGGGACAGGGGGCGACTGGGGCCAACGTCCTGACTTTC.